The T cell receptor beta chain described here comes from a study of memory CD4+ T cells and cytomegalovirus serostatus. Repertoires were generated with immunoSEQ multiplex PCR, while TCRdb's copy carries only in-frame clones and drops some. This table holds 55,000 or so clones, more than 70% found once. Broader study findings: CMV serostatus prediction reached median AUC roughly 0.95, or 0.91 with US-trained model. Of more than 150 reported CMV TCRbeta sequences, about 67 were found in memory CD4+ repertoires. The CMV-associated TCR signature appears largely within the CD4+ memory repertoire.

The CDR3 covers 12 residues. Germline assignment: CDR1 MNHNS and CDR2 SASEGT. The V end lost 10 bases, the J end lost 4 bases, and 11 bases lay between the germline ends. Turning to this clone: No antigen is known for it.

Single viable CD3+CD4+CD8-CD45RO+ cells were sorted as the memory CD4+ T cells. Serum IgG to CMV pp150, pp28, p38 and p52 defined serostatus. Sample: memory CD4+ T cells from blood. The chain couples TRBV6-1 to TRBJ2-4; the D gene could be TRBD1 or TRBD2 (5 bases each). The clonotype comes from an adult in good health and CMV-seropositive. The CDR3 here is CAIRWGKNIQYF. DNA of the CDR3: TGTGCCATCCGATGGGGGAAAAACATTCAGTACTTC.